The present TCR beta chain was sequenced within a study of OX40 agonist ivuxolimab in advanced cancers. Study background: Anti-PD-1, anti-PD-L1 or anti-CTLA-4 therapy given earlier was allowed, and 30% to 45% had some. One hepatocellular carcinoma and a couple of cutaneous melanoma patients partially responded.

Generated by immunoSEQ multiplex PCR, the TCRdb table keeps only in-frame clones and is missing some. The top ten hold 10% to 15% of the sample, which has approximately 73,000 clones, about 89% seen once. The CDR3 has 13 amino acids. Trimming removed 1 base at V and 2 bases at J, with 6 bases between. The germline V gene encodes CDR1 SGHVS and CDR2 FNYEAQ. Findings of the study overall: Low levels of normalized T-cell clonal expansion also appeared in some nonresponders.

A note on this clone: Its antigen is still unknown.

This chain links TRBV7-6 with TRBJ2-7; D is uncertain. This clonotype originated in an adult with an advanced solid tumor such as melanoma, head and neck, liver or kidney cancer. Sample: CD4+ or CD8+ T cells sorted from blood, taken in a trial of the OX40 agonist ivuxolimab. The CDR3: CASSLGPPYEQYF. In nucleotides, the CDR3 is TGTGCCAGCAGCTTAGGGCCCCCCTACGAGCAGTACTTC.